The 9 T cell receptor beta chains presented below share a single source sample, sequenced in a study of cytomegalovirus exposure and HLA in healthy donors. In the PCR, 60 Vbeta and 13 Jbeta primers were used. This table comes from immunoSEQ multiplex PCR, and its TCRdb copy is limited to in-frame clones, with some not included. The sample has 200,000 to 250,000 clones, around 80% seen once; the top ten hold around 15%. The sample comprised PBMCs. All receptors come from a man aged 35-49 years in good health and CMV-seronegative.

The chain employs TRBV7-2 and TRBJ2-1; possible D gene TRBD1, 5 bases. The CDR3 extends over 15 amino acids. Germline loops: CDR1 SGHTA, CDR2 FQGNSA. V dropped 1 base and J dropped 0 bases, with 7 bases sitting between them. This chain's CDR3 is CASSLETASYNEQFF. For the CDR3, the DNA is TGTGCCAGCAGCTTAGAGACAGCCTCCTACAATGAGCAGTTCTTC.

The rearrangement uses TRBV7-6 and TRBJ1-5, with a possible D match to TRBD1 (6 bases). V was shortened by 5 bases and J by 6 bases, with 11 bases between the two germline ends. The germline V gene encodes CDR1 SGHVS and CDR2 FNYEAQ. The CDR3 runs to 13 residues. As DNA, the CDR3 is TGTGCCAGCAGCCCGGGGGGGCTTCAGCCCCAGCATTTT. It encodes CASSPGGLQPQHF.

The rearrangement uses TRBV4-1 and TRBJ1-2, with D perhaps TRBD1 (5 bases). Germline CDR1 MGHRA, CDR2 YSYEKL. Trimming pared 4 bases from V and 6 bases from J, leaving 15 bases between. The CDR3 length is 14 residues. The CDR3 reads CASSRSQAWDGYTF. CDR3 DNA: TGCGCCAGCAGCCGATCACAGGCTTGGGATGGCTACACCTTC.

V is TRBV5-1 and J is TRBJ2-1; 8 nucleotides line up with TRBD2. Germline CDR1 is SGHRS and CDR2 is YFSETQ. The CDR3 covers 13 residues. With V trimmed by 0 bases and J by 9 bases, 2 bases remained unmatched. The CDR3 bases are TGCGCCAGCAGCTTGGTGAGCGGGGGTGAGCAGTTCTTC. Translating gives CASSLVSGGEQFF. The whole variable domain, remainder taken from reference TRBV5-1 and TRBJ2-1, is KAGVTQTPRYLIKTRGQQVTLSCSPISGHRSVSWYQQTPGQGLQFLFEYFSETQRNKGNFPGRFSGRQFSNSRSEMNVSTLELGDSALYLCASSLVSGGEQFFGPGTRLTVL.

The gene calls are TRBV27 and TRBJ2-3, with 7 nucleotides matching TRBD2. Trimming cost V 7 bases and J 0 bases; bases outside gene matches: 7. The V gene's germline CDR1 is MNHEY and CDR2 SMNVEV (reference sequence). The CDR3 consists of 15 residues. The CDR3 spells CASTPERGSTDTQYF. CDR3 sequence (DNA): TGTGCCAGCACCCCCGAGCGGGGCAGCACAGATACGCAGTATTTT.

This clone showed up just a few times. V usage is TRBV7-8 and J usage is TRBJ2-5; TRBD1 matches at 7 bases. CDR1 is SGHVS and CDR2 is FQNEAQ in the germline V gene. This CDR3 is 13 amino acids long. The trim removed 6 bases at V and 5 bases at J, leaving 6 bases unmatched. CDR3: CASRLDRAETQYF. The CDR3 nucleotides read TGTGCCAGCAGACTTGACAGGGCGGAGACCCAGTACTTC.

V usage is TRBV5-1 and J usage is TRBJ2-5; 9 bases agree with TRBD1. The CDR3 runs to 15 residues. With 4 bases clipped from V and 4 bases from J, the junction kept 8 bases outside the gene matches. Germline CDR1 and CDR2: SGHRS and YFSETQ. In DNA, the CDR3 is TGCGCCAGCAGCGCGGACAGGGGAGTTCTAGAGACCCAGTACTTC. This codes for CASSADRGVLETQYF. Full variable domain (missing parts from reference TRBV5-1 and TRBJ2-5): KAGVTQTPRYLIKTRGQQVTLSCSPISGHRSVSWYQQTPGQGLQFLFEYFSETQRNKGNFPGRFSGRQFSNSRSEMNVSTLELGDSALYLCASSADRGVLETQYFGPGTRLLVL.

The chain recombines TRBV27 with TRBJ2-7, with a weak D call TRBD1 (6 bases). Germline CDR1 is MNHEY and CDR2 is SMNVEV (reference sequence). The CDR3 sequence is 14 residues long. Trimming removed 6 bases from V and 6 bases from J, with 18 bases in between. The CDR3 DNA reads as TGTGCCAGCAGAACCGGGACCGGGACAACCGAGCAGTACTTC. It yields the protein CASRTGTGTTEQYF.

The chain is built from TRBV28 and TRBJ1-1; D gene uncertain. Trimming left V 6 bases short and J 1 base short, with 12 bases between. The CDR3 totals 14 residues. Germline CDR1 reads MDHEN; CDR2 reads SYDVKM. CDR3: CASRTEGRNTEAFF. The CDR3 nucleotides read TGTGCCAGCAGGACGGAGGGCCGGAACACTGAAGCTTTCTTT.